The 25 T cell receptor beta chains below were found in one sample sequenced in a study of CD8 T cells in ankylosing spondylitis (dated by TCRdb to the late 2010s). Library method: 5' RACE. The sequencing machine was an Illumina HiSeq 2500. Starting from the raw public reads, TCRdb applied fastp trimming at Q25, assembled clones with MiXCR and retained in-frame beta chains. For every CDR3 protein sequence, its rows merge into one entry that carries the most common genes and DNA. Here the sample has more than 150,000 distinct CDR3 sequences; 15% to 20% occur a single time. The ten top clones hold around 4% of the sample. What was sequenced was blood, either unsorted or a sorted T cell fraction (not recorded which). These TCRs come from a male donor aged 5-29 years with ankylosing spondylitis or in good health (not recorded which). Donor details come from another sample of the same person, matched by shared clones.

This clonotype was found many times. The rearrangement links TRBV3-1 to TRBJ2-1; 8 bases match TRBD2. This CDR3 is 17 amino acids long. V shed 0 bases, J shed 2 bases, and the junction held 6 bases outside the gene matches. Germline V gene sequence: CDR1 LGHDT, CDR2 YNNKEL (reference sequence). CDR3 nucleotides: TGTGCCAGCAGCCAAGATAAGGGCGGGAGGCCCTACAATGAGCAGTTCTTC. Residues: CASSQDKGGRPYNEQFF.

The chain combines TRBV29-1 with TRBJ2-5, with unresolved D. V lost 2 bases, J lost 1 base, and 2 bases lay in between. Per the germline V gene, CDR1 is SQVTM and CDR2 is ANQGSEA. This CDR3 has 11 residues. The CDR3 region has the DNA TGCAGCGTTGAAATCCAAGAGACCCAGTACTTC. Translating it yields CSVEIQETQYF.

This clonotype was recorded at least ten times. V and J are TRBV20-1 and TRBJ2-2, with a tentative D call TRBD2 (6 bases). CDR1 DFQATT and CDR2 SNEGSKA come from the germline V gene (reference sequence). The CDR3 has 14 amino acids. V gave up 4 bases and J gave up 6 bases, with 15 bases separating them. Here the CDR3 DNA reads TGCAGTGCTAAACTAGCAAGTGGGGCCGGGGAGCTGTTTTTT. It specifies CSAKLASGAGELFF.

This clonotype was recorded many times. The chain recombines TRBV19 with TRBJ1-3, with a possible D match to TRBD1 (5 bases). Germline loops: CDR1 LNHDA, CDR2 SQIVND (reference sequence). Trimming took off 11 bases at V and 2 bases at J, with 10 bases between the two ends. This CDR3 contains 12 residues. The CDR3 sequence: CASKGPGNTIYF. The CDR3 DNA reads TGTGCCTCGAAGGGGCCTGGAAACACCATATATTTT.

DNA of the CDR3: TGCAGCGTTGACGACACCGGGGAGCTGTTTTTT. Amino acids: CSVDDTGELFF. This chain uses TRBV29-1 with TRBJ2-2; D is undetermined. This CDR3 is built from 11 residues. The V gene lost 3 bases and the J gene lost 3 bases, with 2 bases spanning the gap. Germline loops: CDR1 SQVTM, CDR2 ANQGSEA.

This clonotype has ten or more counts. V and J are TRBV20-1 and TRBJ2-1; D remains unclear. The V end lost 5 bases, the J end lost 8 bases, and 16 bases lay between the germline ends. This CDR3 is 13 amino acids long. CDR1 and CDR2 (germline): DFQATT, SNEGSKA (reference sequence). The CDR3 DNA reads as TGCAGTGCTCCCGGAGCTGGGTCCGATGAGCAGTTCTTC. It encodes CSAPGAGSDEQFF.

This clonotype showed up many times. This chain links TRBV3-1 with TRBJ1-6; D remains ambiguous. V lost 4 bases to trimming and J lost 9 bases, with 13 bases between them. Germline lookup yields CDR1 LGHDT and CDR2 YNNKEL (reference sequence). CDR3 length equals 14 residues. The CDR3 region has the DNA TGTGCCAGCAGCCCTCAGGTTGAGACTTCACCCCTCCACTTT. It specifies CASSPQVETSPLHF. Combining the CDR3 with reference TRBV3-1 and TRBJ1-6 gives the whole variable domain DTAVSQTPKYLVTQMGNDKSIKCEQNLGHDTMYWYKQDSKKFLKIMFSYNNKELIINETVPNRFSPKSPDKAHLNLHINSLELGDSAVYFCASSPQVETSPLHFGNGTRLTVT.

This clonotype was seen a few times. A much larger clone lies a single base off, so this may be a read error. This chain uses TRBV19 with TRBJ1-2; TRBD1 matches 7 bases. The CDR3 is 13 amino acids. Germline lookup yields CDR1 LNHDA and CDR2 SQIVND (reference sequence). CDR3 in DNA: TGTGCCAGTAGTACGGACAGGTACTATGGCTACCCCTTC. Translated, it gives CASSTDRYYGYPF.

This clonotype was seen many times. V and J are TRBV20-1 and TRBJ1-1; D unresolved. The CDR3 covers 13 residues. V gave up 5 bases and J gave up 3 bases, with 13 bases separating them. The germline gives CDR1 DFQATT, CDR2 SNEGSKA (reference sequence). The CDR3 DNA sequence: TGCAGTGCTCCTGCGGTGGTTGACACTGAAGCTTTCTTT. This translates into CSAPAVVDTEAFF.

The CDR3, as DNA: TGCAGCGCTTCCCGCACCCAGCGGGAGAGGAACACCGGGGAGCTGTTTTTT. It encodes CSASRTQRERNTGELFF. The rearrangement joins TRBV29-1 to TRBJ2-2, with 8 bases identical to TRBD2. The junction had 14 bases not matched to a gene; V was cut back by 7 bases and J by 1 base. The germline gives CDR1 SQVTM, CDR2 ANQGSEA. The CDR3 length is 17 residues.

The V gene is TRBV6-6, the J gene TRBJ2-7; weak D call: TRBD1 (7 bases). This CDR3 is built from 14 residues. The ends were cut back, 2 bases at V and 2 bases at J, with 10 bases in the middle. The germline CDR1 and CDR2 sequences are MNHNY and SVGAGI (reference sequence). The CDR3 protein is CASSYAGQPYEQYV. In DNA, the CDR3 is TGTGCCAGCAGTTACGCGGGACAGCCCTACGAGCAGTACGTC.

In its sample, this clonotype was seen a few times. The chain uses TRBV3-1 and TRBJ2-2; 8 nucleotides line up with TRBD2. V lost 1 base and J lost 7; bases outside the gene matches: 2. The CDR3 runs to 14 residues. The germline CDR1 and CDR2 sequences are LGHDT and YNNKEL (reference sequence). Written as DNA, the CDR3 is TGTGCCAGCAGCCAAGCGGGAGGGCGCGGGGAGCTGTTTTTT. This translates into CASSQAGGRGELFF.

This clonotype has ten or more counts. The chain joins TRBV7-8 to TRBJ2-7; the D gene is possibly TRBD2 (5 bases). CDR1 and CDR2 (germline): SGHVS, FQNEAQ. The CDR3 is 15 residues long. V lost 6 bases to trimming and J lost 2 bases, with 17 bases between them. CDR3 residues: CASSKAAGPAYEQYF. In DNA form, the CDR3 reads TGTGCCAGCAGTAAGGCCGCGGGTCCTGCCTACGAGCAGTACTTC.

The table lists this clonotype with many counts. CDR3 bases: TGTGCCAGCAGTCTAGGACCTGGAAACACCATATATTTT. It specifies CASSLGPGNTIYF. This rearrangement joins TRBV12-3 or TRBV12-4 to TRBJ1-3, with D hard to call. This CDR3 spans 13 amino acids. V was shortened by 5 bases and J by 2 bases, with 7 bases between the two germline ends.

The chain recombines TRBV7-2 with TRBJ2-4, with a weak D call TRBD2 (6 bases). Germline-derived CDR1 and CDR2 are SGHTA and FQGNSA. The V end was cut by 0 bases, the J end by 7 bases, with 7 bases between. This CDR3 comprises 13 residues. The CDR3 DNA reads TGTGCCAGCAGCTTAGCTCGGGGGAACATTCAGTACTTC. Its translation is CASSLARGNIQYF.

This clonotype was seen repeatedly, ten times or more. J is TRBJ2-1 and V is TRBV20-1, with 7 bases matching TRBD2. The germline V gene has CDR1 DFQATT and CDR2 SNEGSKA (reference sequence). CDR3 size: 16 residues. With 2 bases clipped from V and 5 bases from J, the junction kept 12 bases outside the gene matches. The CDR3 nucleotides read TGCAGTGCTAGACGGGACCGGGACTACCTGAACAATGAGCAGTTCTTC. It is translated as CSARRDRDYLNNEQFF.

The rearrangement uses TRBV6-2 or TRBV6-3 and TRBJ1-2; a possible D gene is TRBD1 (5 bases). Germline CDR1 reads MNHEY; CDR2 reads SVGEGT. Trimming pared 6 bases from V and 7 bases from J, leaving 9 bases between. The CDR3 loop spans 11 amino acids. The CDR3 coding sequence is TGTGCCAGCAGGGAGGGGCTTGGCTACACCTTC. Protein: CASREGLGYTF.

This clonotype was observed many times. The CDR3, as DNA: TGTGCCATCAGTGCAGCGGCGGGGACTACCACAGATACGCAGTATTTT. Translating gives CAISAAAGTTTDTQYF. The chain carries TRBV10-3 and TRBJ2-3; 7 bases line up with TRBD2. The CDR3 covers 16 residues. Germline trimming cut 4 bases from V and 2 bases from J; bases unmatched to any gene: 9. Germline CDR1 and CDR2: ENHRY and SYGVKD.

This clonotype was counted ten times or more. V is TRBV10-3 and J is TRBJ2-3; no firm D call. This CDR3 is built from 13 residues. The ends were cut back, 0 bases at V and 6 bases at J, with 7 bases in the middle. Germline V gene lookup returns CDR1 ENHRY and CDR2 SYGVKD. The CDR3 DNA is TGTGCCATCAGTGAGTCGACGGCGGATACGCAGTATTTT. Its protein product is CAISESTADTQYF.

There are many counts of this clonotype. This rearrangement joins TRBV5-1 to TRBJ1-1; possible D gene TRBD1, 6 bases. Per the germline V gene, CDR1 is SGHRS and CDR2 is YFSETQ. Trimming shortened V by 4 bases and J by 1 base, and 11 bases separated the two germline ends. The CDR3 spans 14 residues. Here the CDR3 reads CASSEGHGNTEAFF. In DNA, the CDR3 is TGCGCCAGCAGCGAGGGACACGGGAACACTGAAGCTTTCTTT.

This clonotype has a count of ten or more. This chain joins TRBV24-1 and TRBJ2-5, with D perhaps being TRBD1 or TRBD2 (6 bases each). There are 16 residues in the CDR3. Trimming took off 0 bases at V and 5 bases at J, with 15 bases between the two ends. Germline CDR1 and CDR2: KGHDR and SFDVKD. CDR3 sequence: CATSDLRAGGQETQYF. CDR3 nucleotides: TGTGCCACCAGTGATTTGCGTGCTGGGGGGCAGGAGACCCAGTACTTC.

This clonotype came up many times. The rearrangement links TRBV4-1 to TRBJ2-3; TRBD2 aligns across 15 bases. J gave up 0 bases and V 3 bases, and 10 bases lay outside the gene matches. Germline values: CDR1 MGHRA, CDR2 YSYEKL. CDR3 length: 20 residues. CDR3 amino acids: CASSQTPRTSGRASTDTQYF. The CDR3 DNA reads TGCGCCAGCAGCCAGACCCCAAGGACTAGCGGGAGGGCGAGCACAGATACGCAGTATTTT.

The gene calls are TRBV29-1 and TRBJ2-2, with a possible D match to TRBD1 (6 bases). The V gene's germline CDR1 is SQVTM and CDR2 ANQGSEA. The V and J ends lost 6 bases and 6 bases respectively, with 8 bases between them. The CDR3 is made up of 11 amino acids. The CDR3 loop reads CSVRQAGELFF. DNA of the CDR3: TGCAGCGTCCGACAGGCCGGGGAGCTGTTTTTT.

This clonotype was detected ten times or more. This chain connects TRBV10-3 to TRBJ2-1, with 11 bases matching TRBD2. The CDR3 sequence is 16 residues long. CDR1 and CDR2 from the germline V gene are ENHRY and SYGVKD. V shed 8 bases and J 8 bases; nucleotides not matched to a gene: 14. CDR3 in DNA: TGTGCCATCGGAATTAGCGGGAGGGCCTTCGGCCATGAGCAGTTCTTC. It yields the protein CAIGISGRAFGHEQFF.

This clonotype was detected many times. J is TRBJ2-1 and V is TRBV29-1, with TRBD2 identical over 10 bases. There are 15 residues in the CDR3. From germline, CDR1 is SQVTM and CDR2 ANQGSEA. V gave up 6 bases and J gave up 8 bases; unmatched junction bases: 13. The CDR3 loop is CSVRGPSGSIDEQFF. The CDR3 DNA follows: TGCAGCGTCCGAGGGCCTAGCGGGAGTATTGATGAGCAGTTCTTC.